The TCR beta chain described here comes from a study of cytomegalovirus exposure and HLA in healthy donors. Turning to the study itself: Both the roughly 120 validation repertoires and the approximately 700 first-cohort repertoires used the same platform, as reported by a later analysis. Study-level results: For most TCR sequences rarity was the rule, although some public TCRs occurred in many donors. First-cohort TCR clusters were later found to tend to co-occur in the 120 or so validation repertoires. In vitro checks showed that a few CMV-associated chains really do target CMV antigens.

V was pared by 5 bases and J by 7 bases, with 19 bases of the junction left unmatched. Germline V lookup: CDR1 SQVTM, CDR2 ANQGSEA. The CDR3 sequence is 16 residues long. Clones were read by immunoSEQ multiplex PCR, and TCRdb kept only the in-frame ones, dropping some. The sample has around 180,000 clones, roughly 83% seen once; the top ten hold over 1.1%. Turning to this clone: The target antigen is unknown.

The V call is TRBV29-1, the J call TRBJ2-7; TRBD2 agrees at 8 bases. This receptor was identified in a young woman in good health and CMV-seronegative. The source material was PBMCs. The CDR3 nucleotides are TGCAGCGTTCGAACCGCACTGGGACTAGACCCGTTGGAGCAGTACTTC. Amino acids: CSVRTALGLDPLEQYF.